A selection of T cell receptor beta chains follows, all from one sample in a study of blood T cell repertoires in COVID-19. The protocol was immunoSEQ multiplex PCR, while the TCRdb copy is restricted to in-frame clones and leaves out a portion. Among about 150,000 clones listed, approximately 80% were seen once. Sequenced input: peripheral blood. These TCRs come from a woman aged 55-70 years with COVID-19, enrolled during active disease. The CDR3 runs from the conserved cysteine through the conserved F or W. A D gene is named only where the DNA matches it firmly. Size tells how often a clone was seen (once, few, many) or the class of an expanded clone, and some rows leave it out.

. TRBJ1-5 many TRBV5-1 TGCGCCAGCAGGGAGGGTACAGGAGCCGATCATACGCCCCAGCATTTT CASREGTGADHTPQHF
. TRBJ1-2 . TRBV7-9 TGTGCCAGCAGCCCGACGGGAGTTGATGGCTACACCTTC CASSPTGVDGYTF
. TRBJ1-1 . TRBV10-3 TGTGCCATCAGCGGGGACACTGAAGCTTTCTTT CAISGDTEAFF
TRBD2 TRBJ2-5 once TRBV10-3 TGTGCCATCAGTGAGCCCCCCGCTAGCGGGAGACCAGAGACCCAGTACTTC CAISEPPASGRPETQYF
TRBD1 TRBJ1-2 . TRBV18 TGTGCCAGCTCACCGTTGACTCCGGGACAGGGGGCGGGTGGCTACACCTTC CASSPLTPGQGAGGYTF
. TRBJ1-3 . TRBV5-1 TGCGCCAGCAGCCAACAGGGTAGTGGAAACACCATATATTTT CASSQQGSGNTIYF
. TRBJ1-2 . TRBV3-1/TRBV3-2 TGTGCCAGCAGCCAAGAGACAGGTACCTATGGCTACACCTTC CASSQETGTYGYTF
. TRBJ1-6 . TRBV18 TGTGCCAGCTCATCAATGGAGTCACCCCTCCACTTT CASSSMESPLHF
. TRBJ1-4 . TRBV18 TGTGCCAGCTCACAAGACAGTCAGGAAAAACTGTTTTTT CASSQDSQEKLFF
. TRBJ2-5 . TRBV5-1 TGCGCCAGCAGCACGTTACCACTACGACAAGAGACCCAGTACTTC CASSTLPLRQETQYF
. TRBJ2-7 . TRBV12-3/TRBV12-4 TGTGCCAGCAGACCTATGGGAGCCTACGAGCAGTACTTC CASRPMGAYEQYF
. TRBJ2-3 . TRBV19 TGTGCCAGTAGTAGCGGGGTCGGCACAGATACGCAGTATTTT CASSSGVGTDTQYF
TRBD2 TRBJ2-2 . TRBV3-1/TRBV3-2 TGTGCCAGCAGCTTGGGGAGGGGAGCCGGGGAGCTGTTTTTT CASSLGRGAGELFF
TRBD2 TRBJ2-7 once TRBV7-3 TGTGCCAGCAGCCCAGCGGGAGGGCCCTACGAGCAGTACTTC CASSPAGGPYEQYF
. TRBJ1-1 . TRBV28 TGTGCCAGCAGCCCTTACCGGGGTTTGCTAAGGGCTTTCTTT CASSPYRGLLRAFF
TRBD2 TRBJ2-3 . TRBV29-1 TGCAGCGTCGTCTTAGCGGGAGGGCCTTTACGCACAGATACGCAGTATTTT CSVVLAGGPLRTDTQYF
TRBD2 TRBJ2-2 . TRBV18 TGTGCCAGCTCACCACCGGGGAGGGACCCGAACACCGGGGAGCTGTTTTTT CASSPPGRDPNTGELFF
TRBD1 TRBJ1-1 . TRBV6-5 TGTGCCAGCATCACACAGGGGGCGGGGAACACTGAAGCTTTCTTT CASITQGAGNTEAFF
. TRBJ1-1 . TRBV19 TGTGCCAGTAGTATGGGGGGAGTCATGAACACTGAAGCTTTCTTT CASSMGGVMNTEAFF
. TRBJ1-5 . TRBV7-8 TGTGCCAGCAGCCTAAGCACAGGGAGAAGCAATCAGCCCCAGCATTTT CASSLSTGRSNQPQHF
TRBD1 TRBJ1-2 . TRBV5-1 TGCGCCAGCAGCCCCCCCCGGGACAGCTATGGCTACACCTTC CASSPPRDSYGYTF
. TRBJ1-5 once TRBV7-2 TGTGCCAGCAGCTTAACGCCTCGGGGGGCAACTGGCAATCAGCCCCAGCATTTT CASSLTPRGATGNQPQHF
. TRBJ1-4 . TRBV5-6 TGTGCCAGCACCGGTCCGGGATCTAATGAAAAACTGTTTTTT CASTGPGSNEKLFF
TRBD1 TRBJ1-4 . TRBV5-1 TGCGCCAGCAGCTTATTTCCGGTTGGACAGGGTGATGAAAAACTGTTTTTT CASSLFPVGQGDEKLFF
TRBD2 TRBJ2-5 . TRBV13 TGTGCCAGCAGCCGCTCCGGGACTAAGATCGGGGAGACCCAGTACTTC CASSRSGTKIGETQYF
TRBD2 TRBJ2-7 . TRBV27 TGTGCCAGTCTAGCGACTAGCCGAGCGAACTTC CASLATSRANF